Here is one T cell receptor beta chain with its context. Its specificity is not known. MiXCR, run by TCRdb on the 5' RACE reads, gives a single entry per CDR3 protein. This sample has a few hundred thousand distinct CDR3 sequences; 20% to 30% occur once, and the top ten carry around 13%. This sample was included in a study of T-cell memory formation after mild COVID-19. V gave up 5 bases and J gave up 10 bases; unmatched junction bases: 12. CDR1 and CDR2 from the germline V gene are SEHNR and FQNEAQ (reference sequence). This CDR3 has 16 residues. Notes on the study in general: CD4+ bias marked clones expanding day 15 to 37, unlike balanced contracting clones.

The rearrangement uses TRBV7-9 and TRBJ1-6; TRBD1 agrees at 9 bases. The source material was PBMCs or a T cell subset sorted from them (not recorded which). The TCR was taken from an adult woman who had mild COVID-19 (a few samples of this study predate the infection). Cell type and time point are not known. CDR3 loop: CASSEGTGFLRSPLHF. As DNA, the CDR3 is TGTGCCAGCAGCGAGGGGACAGGGTTCCTTCGCTCACCCCTCCACTTT.